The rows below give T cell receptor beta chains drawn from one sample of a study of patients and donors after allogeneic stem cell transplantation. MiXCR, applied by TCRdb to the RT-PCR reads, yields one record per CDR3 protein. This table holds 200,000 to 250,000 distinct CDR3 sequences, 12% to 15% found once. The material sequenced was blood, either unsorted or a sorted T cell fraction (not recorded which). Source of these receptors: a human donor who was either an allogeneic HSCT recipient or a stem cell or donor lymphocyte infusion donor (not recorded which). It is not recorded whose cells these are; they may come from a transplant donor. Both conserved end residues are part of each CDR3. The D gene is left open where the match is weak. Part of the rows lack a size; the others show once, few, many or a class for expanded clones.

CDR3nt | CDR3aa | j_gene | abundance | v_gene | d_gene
TGCGCCAGCAGCGCCGGACTAGCGGGGGTGTCGCATGAGCAGTTCTTC | CASSAGLAGVSHEQFF | TRBJ2-1 | few | TRBV5-1 | TRBD2
TGTGCCAGCAGTTTAGAGAGGAATACGCAGTATTTT | CASSLERNTQYF | TRBJ2-3 | - | TRBV28 | -
TGTGCCATCAGTACAGGGGACATCACTGGAAACACCATATATTTT | CAISTGDITGNTIYF | TRBJ1-3 | - | TRBV10-3 | TRBD1
TGTGCCAGCAGTCCGGCCGGACAGTCCCGGGAGCTGTTTTTT | CASSPAGQSRELFF | TRBJ2-2 | - | TRBV6-2/TRBV6-3 | -
TGTGCCAGCAGCAAAAGGACTACCTCCTACAATGAGCAGTTCTTC | CASSKRTTSYNEQFF | TRBJ2-1 | many | TRBV6-2/TRBV6-3 | -
TGTGCCAGCAGTCCTCAATCAGGGGGCTTCTACAATGAGCAGTTCTTC | CASSPQSGGFYNEQFF | TRBJ2-1 | many | TRBV6-4 | TRBD1
TGCAGTGCTAGAGATAGGGCGGGAGGGCATGGTGAGCAGTACTTC | CSARDRAGGHGEQYF | TRBJ2-7 | few | TRBV20-1 | TRBD2
TGTGCCAGCAGTGAAGACAGGGGCTCCTACAATGAGCAGTTCTTC | CASSEDRGSYNEQFF | TRBJ2-1 | many | TRBV2 | TRBD1
TGTGCCAGCAGCTTAACGGGACAGAAACAAGAGACCCAGTACTTC | CASSLTGQKQETQYF | TRBJ2-5 | - | TRBV7-3 | TRBD1
TGTGCCACCAGCAGGGACAGGGGAGCTCAGCCCCAGCATTTT | CATSRDRGAQPQHF | TRBJ1-5 | - | TRBV15 | TRBD1
TGTGCCAGCTCCAGGACGTTGGATCAGCCCCAGCATTTT | CASSRTLDQPQHF | TRBJ1-5 | few | TRBV18 | -
TGTGCCAGCTCACAGGACGGCTCTGGAAACACCATATATTTT | CASSQDGSGNTIYF | TRBJ1-3 | few | TRBV18 | -
TGTGCCTGGAGTCTATGGACAGGGGGTGGGGAAACTGAAGCTTTCTTT | CAWSLWTGGGETEAFF | TRBJ1-1 | few | TRBV30 | TRBD1
TGTGCCAGCAGGAGACAGGGGGCTCATGGCTACACCTTC | CASRRQGAHGYTF | TRBJ1-2 | - | TRBV6-1 | TRBD1
TGTGCCAGCAGTACATCAACTAGTGGCGGGGAGCTGTTTTTT | CASSTSTSGGELFF | TRBJ2-2 | few | TRBV6-2/TRBV6-3 | -
TGTGCCAGCAGCTTGTCCAGGGGGAGACGAACTAACTATGGCTACACCTTC | CASSLSRGRRTNYGYTF | TRBJ1-2 | - | TRBV5-5 | TRBD1
TGTGCCAGCAGGACGGGACAGCGGTCCTACGAGCAGTACTTC | CASRTGQRSYEQYF | TRBJ2-7 | - | TRBV6-1 | TRBD1
TGCGCCAGCAGCTCAACGGGACAAAATAATTCACCCCTCCACTTT | CASSSTGQNNSPLHF | TRBJ1-6 | few | TRBV5-1 | -
TGCGCCAGCAGCTCGAACAGGGGGCTCGAAAAACTGTTTTTT | CASSSNRGLEKLFF | TRBJ1-4 | - | TRBV5-1 | TRBD1
TGCAGCGTTGGACAGAATCAGCCCCAGCATTTT | CSVGQNQPQHF | TRBJ1-5 | - | TRBV29-1 | -
TGCAGTCCGGGAGTCGGCACAGATACGCAGTATTTT | CSPGVGTDTQYF | TRBJ2-3 | few | TRBV20-1 | -
TGTGCCAGCAGCCAAGCGGGAAATAGCAATCAGCCCCAGCATTTT | CASSQAGNSNQPQHF | TRBJ1-5 | - | TRBV3-1 | -
TGTGCCAGCAGCTTAAGCGAGGGACTAAAAAACATTCAGTACTTC | CASSLSEGLKNIQYF | TRBJ2-4 | - | TRBV7-2 | TRBD2
TGCAGTGCTAGCCACGAGGGGAGTCAGCCCCAGCATTTT | CSASHEGSQPQHF | TRBJ1-5 | - | TRBV20-1 | -
TGCAGTGCTCCTCTGGGGACTAGATACAATGAGCAGTTCTTC | CSAPLGTRYNEQFF | TRBJ2-1 | - | TRBV20-1 | TRBD2
TGTGCCAGCAGTTTACGGACCCGAGATGGCTTCGGCTACACCTTC | CASSLRTRDGFGYTF | TRBJ1-2 | - | TRBV27 | -
TGCAGCGTACGAACCTTTTCTAGCGGGGGGGCCGATGGTATTCTCCATGAGCAGTTCTTC | CSVRTFSSGGADGILHEQFF | TRBJ2-1 | - | TRBV29-1 | TRBD2
TGTGCCAGCAGCTTGATAGACAGGGCTACTGAAGCTTTCTTT | CASSLIDRATEAFF | TRBJ1-1 | many | TRBV5-4 | TRBD1
TGTGCCAGCAGCCCCGGGGAAGTAGTACAAGAGACCCAGTACTTC | CASSPGEVVQETQYF | TRBJ2-5 | few | TRBV9 | -
TGCGCCAGCAGCCAATCCCGGGCTTTGGGTTCACCCCTCCACTTT | CASSQSRALGSPLHF | TRBJ1-6 | - | TRBV4-3 | -
TGTGCCAGCAGCTTATTCTTTTCCGGGGCAGGAAACACCATATATTTT | CASSLFFSGAGNTIYF | TRBJ1-3 | - | TRBV5-5 | -
TGTGCCATGGGGGGGGGACAAAACACAGATACGCAGTATTTT | CAMGGGQNTDTQYF | TRBJ2-3 | - | TRBV10-3 | -
TGTGCCAGCAGCTTCTTGGGAAGCACAGATACGCAGTATTTT | CASSFLGSTDTQYF | TRBJ2-3 | - | TRBV5-5 | -
TGTGCCAGCACGCGGGGCTGGAACAGGGTCCCCTCAAATCAGCCCCAGCATTTT | CASTRGWNRVPSNQPQHF | TRBJ1-5 | few | TRBV27 | -
TGTGCCAGCAGCCAAGGCTACGAGCAGTACTTC | CASSQGYEQYF | TRBJ2-7 | many | TRBV12-3/TRBV12-4 | -
TGCAGCGCTGGGACGGTCGTTGGCTACACCTTC | CSAGTVVGYTF | TRBJ1-2 | many | TRBV29-1 | -
TGTGCCAGCAGCCGAGCCGGGACTAGCGGGGAGACCTACGAGCAGTACTTC | CASSRAGTSGETYEQYF | TRBJ2-7 | - | TRBV3-1 | TRBD2
TGCGCCAGCAGCCAATCACCAAGCTCCTACAATGAGCAGTTCTTC | CASSQSPSSYNEQFF | TRBJ2-1 | - | TRBV4-3 | -
TGTGCCAGCAGCCAAGTTAGGGCCCGCGGACAGGGAGCTTTCTTT | CASSQVRARGQGAFF | TRBJ1-1 | many | TRBV14 | TRBD1
TGTGCCAGCAGCCCAGCTGGAGGACTCCCGAACACTGAAGCTTTCTTT | CASSPAGGLPNTEAFF | TRBJ1-1 | - | TRBV7-3 | -
TGTGCCAGCAGCTTGGTGGGACGAAGCTACGAGCAGTACTTC | CASSLVGRSYEQYF | TRBJ2-7 | many | TRBV5-5 | -
TGTGCCAGTAGTGCGACAGGGGGCGCGACTGAAGCTTTCTTT | CASSATGGATEAFF | TRBJ1-1 | - | TRBV19 | TRBD1
TGCAGCGCTCCGCTCTGGGGCCAAGAGACCCAGTACTTC | CSAPLWGQETQYF | TRBJ2-5 | many | TRBV20-1 | -
TGCAGCGTTGCGGGGAATTATCCTAACTATGGCTACACCTTC | CSVAGNYPNYGYTF | TRBJ1-2 | - | TRBV29-1 | -